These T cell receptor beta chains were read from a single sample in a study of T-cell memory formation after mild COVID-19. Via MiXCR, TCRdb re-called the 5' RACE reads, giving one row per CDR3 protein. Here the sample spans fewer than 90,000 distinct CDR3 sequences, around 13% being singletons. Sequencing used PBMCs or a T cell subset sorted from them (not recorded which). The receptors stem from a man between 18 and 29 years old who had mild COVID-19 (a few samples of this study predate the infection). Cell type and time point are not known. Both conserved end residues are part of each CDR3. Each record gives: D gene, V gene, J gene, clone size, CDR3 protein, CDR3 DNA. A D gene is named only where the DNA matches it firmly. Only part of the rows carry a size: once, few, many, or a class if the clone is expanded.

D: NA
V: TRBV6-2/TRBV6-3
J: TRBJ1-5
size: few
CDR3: CASRQDSNQPQHF
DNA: TGTGCCAGCAGACAGGATAGCAATCAGCCCCAGCATTTT

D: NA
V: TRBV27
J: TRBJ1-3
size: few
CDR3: CASSPQVRGVGNTIYF
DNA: TGTGCCAGCAGTCCCCAAGTCCGGGGCGTTGGAAACACCATATATTTT

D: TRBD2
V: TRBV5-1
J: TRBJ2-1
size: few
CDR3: CASSSLAGVTDEQFF
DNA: TGCGCCAGCAGCTCACTAGCGGGGGTAACGGATGAGCAGTTCTTC

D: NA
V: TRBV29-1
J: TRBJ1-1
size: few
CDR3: CSVGKNTEAFF
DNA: TGCAGCGTTGGTAAGAACACTGAAGCTTTCTTT

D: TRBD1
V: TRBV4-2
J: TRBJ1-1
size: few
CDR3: CASSEVGQGDTEAFF
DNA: TGTGCCAGCAGCGAAGTGGGGCAGGGGGACACTGAAGCTTTCTTT

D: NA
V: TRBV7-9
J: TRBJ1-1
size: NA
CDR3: CASSDSLNTEAFF
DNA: TGTGCCAGCAGCGATAGCCTGAACACTGAAGCTTTCTTT

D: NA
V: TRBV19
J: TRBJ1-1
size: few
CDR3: CASSDGGVIEAFF
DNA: TGTGCCAGTAGCGACGGAGGGGTTATTGAAGCTTTCTTT

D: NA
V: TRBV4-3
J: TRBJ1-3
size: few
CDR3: CASSQFQGNTIYF
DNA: TGCGCCAGCAGCCAATTTCAAGGAAACACCATATATTTT

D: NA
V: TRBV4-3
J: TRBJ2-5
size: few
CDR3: CASSQGGAETQYF
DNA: TGCGCCAGCAGCCAAGGGGGCGCGGAGACCCAGTACTTC

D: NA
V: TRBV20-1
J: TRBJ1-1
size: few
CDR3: CSARDKKGLGEAFF
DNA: TGCAGTGCTAGAGATAAGAAGGGGTTGGGTGAAGCTTTCTTT

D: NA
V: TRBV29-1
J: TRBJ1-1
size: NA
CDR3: CSVARWGTEAFF
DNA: TGCAGCGTTGCACGGTGGGGCACTGAAGCTTTCTTT

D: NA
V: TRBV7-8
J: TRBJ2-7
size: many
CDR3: CASSSDGGEQYF
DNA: TGTGCCAGCAGTTCGGACGGAGGGGAGCAGTACTTC

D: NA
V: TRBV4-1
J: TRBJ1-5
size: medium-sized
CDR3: CASSQEFGANQPQHF
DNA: TGCGCCAGCAGCCAAGAGTTTGGAGCTAATCAGCCCCAGCATTTT

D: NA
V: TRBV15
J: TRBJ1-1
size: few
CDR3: CATSSSVHMNTEAFF
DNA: TGTGCCACCAGCTCGTCTGTACACATGAACACTGAAGCTTTCTTT

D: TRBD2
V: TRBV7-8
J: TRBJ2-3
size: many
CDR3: CASSLLLGSGTTDTQYF
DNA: TGTGCCAGCAGCTTATTGTTGGGTAGCGGGACCACAGATACGCAGTATTTT

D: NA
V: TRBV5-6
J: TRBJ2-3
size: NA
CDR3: CASSLEVGLLADTQYF
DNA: TGTGCCAGCAGCTTGGAGGTCGGTTTACTAGCAGATACGCAGTATTTT

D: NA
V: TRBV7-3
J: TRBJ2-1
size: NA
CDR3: CASSLPGAGADEQFF
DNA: TGTGCCAGCAGCTTACCCGGGGCAGGGGCGGATGAGCAGTTCTTC